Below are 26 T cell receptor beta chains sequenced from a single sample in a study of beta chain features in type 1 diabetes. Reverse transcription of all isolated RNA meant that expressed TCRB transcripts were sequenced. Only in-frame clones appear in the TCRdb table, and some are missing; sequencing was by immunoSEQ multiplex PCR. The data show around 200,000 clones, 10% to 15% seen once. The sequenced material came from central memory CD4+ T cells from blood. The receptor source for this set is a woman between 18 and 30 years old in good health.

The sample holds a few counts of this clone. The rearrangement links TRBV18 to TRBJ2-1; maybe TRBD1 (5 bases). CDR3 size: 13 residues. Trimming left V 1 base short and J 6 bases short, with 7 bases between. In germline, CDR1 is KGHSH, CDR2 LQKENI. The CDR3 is CASSPRQGNEQFF. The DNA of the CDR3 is TGTGCCAGCTCACCACGTCAGGGCAATGAGCAGTTCTTC.

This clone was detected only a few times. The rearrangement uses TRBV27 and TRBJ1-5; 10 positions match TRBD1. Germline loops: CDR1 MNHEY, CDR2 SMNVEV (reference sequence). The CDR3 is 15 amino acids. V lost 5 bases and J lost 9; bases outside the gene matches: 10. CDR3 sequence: CASSRDRGKRSPQHF. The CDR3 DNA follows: TGTGCCAGCAGTCGGGACAGGGGAAAGCGATCGCCCCAGCATTTT.

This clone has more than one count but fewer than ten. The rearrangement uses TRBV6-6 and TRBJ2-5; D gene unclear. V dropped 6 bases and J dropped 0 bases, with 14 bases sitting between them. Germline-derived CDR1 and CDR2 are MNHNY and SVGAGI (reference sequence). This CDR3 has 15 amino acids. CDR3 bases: TGTGCCAGCAGCTACAGAGATTCGTACCAAGAGACCCAGTACTTC. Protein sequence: CASSYRDSYQETQYF.

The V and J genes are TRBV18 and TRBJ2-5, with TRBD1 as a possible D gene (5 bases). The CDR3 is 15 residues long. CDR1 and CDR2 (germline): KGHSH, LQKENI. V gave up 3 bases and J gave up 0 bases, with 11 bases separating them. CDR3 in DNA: TGTGCCAGCTCACCGGCGAGCAGGGACCAAGAGACCCAGTACTTC. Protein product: CASSPASRDQETQYF.

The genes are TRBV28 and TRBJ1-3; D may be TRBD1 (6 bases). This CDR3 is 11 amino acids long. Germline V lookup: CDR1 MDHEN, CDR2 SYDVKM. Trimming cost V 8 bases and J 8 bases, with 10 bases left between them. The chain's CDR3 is CASQGIHTIYF. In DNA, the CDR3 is TGTGCCAGCCAGGGGATCCACACCATATATTTT.

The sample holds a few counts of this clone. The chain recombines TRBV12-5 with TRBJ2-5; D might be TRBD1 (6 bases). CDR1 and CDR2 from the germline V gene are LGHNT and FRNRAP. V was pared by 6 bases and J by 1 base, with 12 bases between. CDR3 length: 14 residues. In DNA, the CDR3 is TGTGCTAGTGGCCTAGGACAGCTCCAAGAGACCCAGTACTTC. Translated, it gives CASGLGQLQETQYF.

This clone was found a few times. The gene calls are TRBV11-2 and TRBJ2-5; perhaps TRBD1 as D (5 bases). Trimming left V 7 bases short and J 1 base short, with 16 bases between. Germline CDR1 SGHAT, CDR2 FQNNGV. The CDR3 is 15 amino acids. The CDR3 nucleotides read TGTGCCAGCACCTGGGGCAGCAGATCCCAAGAGACCCAGTACTTC. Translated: CASTWGSRSQETQYF. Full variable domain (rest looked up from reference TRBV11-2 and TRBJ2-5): EAGVAQSPRYKIIEKRQSVAFWCNPISGHATLYWYQQILGQGPKLLIQFQNNGVVDDSQLPKDRFSAERLKGVDSTLKIQPAKLEDSAVYLCASTWGSRSQETQYFGPGTRLLVL.

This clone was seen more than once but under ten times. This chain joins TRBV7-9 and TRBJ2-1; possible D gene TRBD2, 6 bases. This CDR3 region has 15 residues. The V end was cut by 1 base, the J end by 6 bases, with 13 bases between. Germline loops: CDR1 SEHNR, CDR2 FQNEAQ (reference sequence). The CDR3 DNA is TGTGCCAGCAGCTTAGGCGGCGGGAAATCCAATGAGCAGTTCTTC. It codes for CASSLGGGKSNEQFF. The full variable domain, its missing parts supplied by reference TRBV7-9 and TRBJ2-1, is DTGVSQNPRHKITKRGQNVTFRCDPISEHNRLYWYRQTLGQGPEFLTYFQNEAQLEKSRLLSDRFSAERPKGSFSTLEIQRTEQGDSAMYLCASSLGGGKSNEQFFGPGTRLTVL.

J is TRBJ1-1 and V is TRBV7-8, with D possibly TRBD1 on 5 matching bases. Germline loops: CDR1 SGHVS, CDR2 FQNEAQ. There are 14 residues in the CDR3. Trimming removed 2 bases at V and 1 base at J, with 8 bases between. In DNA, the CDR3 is TGTGCCAGCAGCTTAACACAGGCGAACACTGAAGCTTTCTTT. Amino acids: CASSLTQANTEAFF.

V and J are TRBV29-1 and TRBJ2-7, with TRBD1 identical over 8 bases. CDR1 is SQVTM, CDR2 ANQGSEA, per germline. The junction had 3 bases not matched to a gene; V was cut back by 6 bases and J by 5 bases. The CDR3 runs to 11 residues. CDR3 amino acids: CSVATGDEQYF. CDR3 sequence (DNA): TGCAGCGTCGCGACAGGGGACGAGCAGTACTTC.

CDR3 region: CASSMGRGGTETQYF. As DNA, the CDR3 is TGTGCCAGCAGCATGGGTCGAGGGGGAACGGAGACCCAGTACTTC. The rearrangement links TRBV11-2 to TRBJ2-5; a weak D match, TRBD1 (6 bases). Germline values: CDR1 SGHAT, CDR2 FQNNGV. The CDR3 length is 15 residues. Trimming stripped 5 bases from V and 5 bases from J, with 18 bases between. Filled out from reference TRBV11-2 and TRBJ2-5, the complete variable domain reads EAGVAQSPRYKIIEKRQSVAFWCNPISGHATLYWYQQILGQGPKLLIQFQNNGVVDDSQLPKDRFSAERLKGVDSTLKIQPAKLEDSAVYLCASSMGRGGTETQYFGPGTRLLVL.

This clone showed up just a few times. The CDR3 here is CASCPGGSHIQYF. The DNA of the CDR3 is TGTGCCAGCTGCCCGGGAGGCTCGCACATTCAGTACTTC. The rearrangement uses TRBV28 and TRBJ2-4; TRBD2 aligns across 7 bases. Germline CDR1 MDHEN, CDR2 SYDVKM. This CDR3 has 13 amino acids. J gave up 8 bases and V 8 bases, and 9 bases lay outside the gene matches.

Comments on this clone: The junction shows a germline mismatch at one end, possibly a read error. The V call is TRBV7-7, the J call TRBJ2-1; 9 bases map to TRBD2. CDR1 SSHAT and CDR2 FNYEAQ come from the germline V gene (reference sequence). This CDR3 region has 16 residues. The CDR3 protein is CASSRGASGMPNEQFF. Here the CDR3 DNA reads TGTGCTAGCAGCCGGGGAGCTAGCGGGATGCCCAATGAGCAGTTCTTC.

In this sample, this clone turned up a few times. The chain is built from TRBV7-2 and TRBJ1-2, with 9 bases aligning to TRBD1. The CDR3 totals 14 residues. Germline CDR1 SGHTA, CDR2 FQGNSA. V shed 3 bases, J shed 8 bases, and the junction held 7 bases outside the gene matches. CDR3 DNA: TGTGCCAGCAGCTTGGCTAGGACAGGGGAGGGCTACACCTTC. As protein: CASSLARTGEGYTF.

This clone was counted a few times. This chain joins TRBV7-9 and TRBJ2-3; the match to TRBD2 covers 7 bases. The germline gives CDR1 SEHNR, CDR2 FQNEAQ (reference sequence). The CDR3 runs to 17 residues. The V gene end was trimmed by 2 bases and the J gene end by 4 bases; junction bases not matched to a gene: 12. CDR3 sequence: CASSLRAGRERADTQYF. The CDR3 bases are TGTGCCAGCAGCTTAAGGGCTGGGCGGGAGAGAGCAGATACGCAGTATTTT.

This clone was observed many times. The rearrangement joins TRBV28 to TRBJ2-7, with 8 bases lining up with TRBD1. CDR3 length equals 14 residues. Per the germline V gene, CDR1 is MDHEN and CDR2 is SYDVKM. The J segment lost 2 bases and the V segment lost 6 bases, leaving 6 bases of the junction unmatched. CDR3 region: CASRGQVPTYEQYF. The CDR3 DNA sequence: TGTGCCAGCAGGGGACAGGTCCCGACCTACGAGCAGTACTTC.

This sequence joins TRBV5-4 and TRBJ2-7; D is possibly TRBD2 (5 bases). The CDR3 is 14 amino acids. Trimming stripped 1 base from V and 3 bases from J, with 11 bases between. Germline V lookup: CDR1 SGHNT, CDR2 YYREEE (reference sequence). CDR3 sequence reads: CASSLNRGNYEQYF. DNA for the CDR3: TGTGCCAGCAGCTTGAATAGAGGGAACTACGAGCAGTACTTC.

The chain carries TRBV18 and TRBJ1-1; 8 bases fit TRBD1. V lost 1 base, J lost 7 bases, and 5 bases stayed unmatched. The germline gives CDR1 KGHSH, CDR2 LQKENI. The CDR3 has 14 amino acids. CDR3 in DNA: TGTGCCAGCTCACCACTCAGGGGGCCAGGTGAAGCTTTCTTT. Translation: CASSPLRGPGEAFF.

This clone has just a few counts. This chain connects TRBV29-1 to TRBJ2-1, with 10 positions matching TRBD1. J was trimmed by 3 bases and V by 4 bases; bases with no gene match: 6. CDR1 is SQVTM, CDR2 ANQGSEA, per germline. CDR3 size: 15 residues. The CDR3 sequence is CSVARGTGDYNEQFF. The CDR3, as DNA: TGCAGCGTTGCAAGGGGGACAGGGGACTACAATGAGCAGTTCTTC.

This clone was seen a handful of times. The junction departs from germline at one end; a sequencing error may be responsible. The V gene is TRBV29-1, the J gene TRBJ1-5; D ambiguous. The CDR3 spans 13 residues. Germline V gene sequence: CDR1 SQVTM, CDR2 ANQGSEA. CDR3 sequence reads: CSAWPLHNQSQHF. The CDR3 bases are TGCAGCGCGTGGCCCTTACACAATCAGTCCCAGCATTTT.

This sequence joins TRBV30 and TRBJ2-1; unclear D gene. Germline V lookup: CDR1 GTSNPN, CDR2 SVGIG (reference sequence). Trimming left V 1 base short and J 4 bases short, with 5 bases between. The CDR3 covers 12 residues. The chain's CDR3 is CAWSGQYNEQFF. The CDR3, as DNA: TGTGCCTGGAGTGGGCAATACAATGAGCAGTTCTTC.

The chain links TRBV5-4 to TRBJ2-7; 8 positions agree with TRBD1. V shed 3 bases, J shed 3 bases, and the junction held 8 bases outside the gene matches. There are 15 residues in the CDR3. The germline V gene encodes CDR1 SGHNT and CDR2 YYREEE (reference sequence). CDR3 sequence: CASSSIRDRFYEQYF. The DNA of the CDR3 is TGTGCCAGCAGCTCAATCCGGGACAGGTTCTACGAGCAGTACTTC. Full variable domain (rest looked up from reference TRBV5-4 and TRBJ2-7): ETGVTQSPTHLIKTRGQQVTLRCSSQSGHNTVSWYQQALGQGPQFIFQYYREEENGRGNFPPRFSGLQFPNYSSELNVNALELDDSALYLCASSSIRDRFYEQYFGPGTRLTVT.

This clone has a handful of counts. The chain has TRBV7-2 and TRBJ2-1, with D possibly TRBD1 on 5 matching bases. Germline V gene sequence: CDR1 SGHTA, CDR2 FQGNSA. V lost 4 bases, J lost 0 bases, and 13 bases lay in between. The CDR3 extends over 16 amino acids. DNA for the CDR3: TGTGCCAGCAGCTCCCAGGGTCTCGCCTCCTACAATGAGCAGTTCTTC. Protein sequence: CASSSQGLASYNEQFF.

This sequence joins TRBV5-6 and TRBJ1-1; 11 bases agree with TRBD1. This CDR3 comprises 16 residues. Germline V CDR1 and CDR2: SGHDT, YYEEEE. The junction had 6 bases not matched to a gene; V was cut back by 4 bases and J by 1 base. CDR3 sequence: CASSPGTGGKNTEAFF. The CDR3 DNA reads TGTGCCAGCAGCCCCGGGACAGGGGGGAAGAACACTGAAGCTTTCTTT.

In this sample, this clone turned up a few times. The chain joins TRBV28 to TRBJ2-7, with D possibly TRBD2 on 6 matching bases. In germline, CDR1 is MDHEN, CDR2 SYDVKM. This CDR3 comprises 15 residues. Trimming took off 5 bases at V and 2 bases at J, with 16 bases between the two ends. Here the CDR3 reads CASSTSVAGTYEQYF. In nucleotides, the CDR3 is TGTGCCAGCAGTACCTCCGTGGCGGGAACCTACGAGCAGTACTTC.

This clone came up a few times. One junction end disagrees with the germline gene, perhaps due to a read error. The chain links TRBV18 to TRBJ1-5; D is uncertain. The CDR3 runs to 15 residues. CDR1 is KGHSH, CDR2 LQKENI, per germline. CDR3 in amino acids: CASSPDGISHQPQHF. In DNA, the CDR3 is TGTGCCAGCTCACCAGACGGAATTAGCCATCAGCCCCAGCATTTT.